The rows below give T cell receptor beta chains drawn from one sample of a study of blood T cell repertoires in COVID-19. The protocol was immunoSEQ multiplex PCR, while the TCRdb copy is restricted to in-frame clones and leaves out a portion. The repertoire has nearly 95,000 clones, 87% of them found once; the top ten carry approximately 8%. Material for sequencing was peripheral blood. These receptors were taken from a human donor with acute or convalescent COVID-19. The donor label of this sample is uncertain. CDR3s include the opening cysteine and the closing phenylalanine or tryptophan. D genes are given only for firm matches. For some rows the clone size is stated as once, few or many, or as a class when expanded; others skip it.

v_call,j_call,cdr3_length,d_call,clone_size,cdr3_nt,cdr3_aa
TRBV29-1,TRBJ1-1,14,TRBD1,-,TGCAGCGTTGATACAGGGGCGATGAACACTGAAGCTTTCTTT,CSVDTGAMNTEAFF
TRBV7-9,TRBJ2-7,13,-,-,TGTGCCAGCAGCTTCAGCGGATCCTACGAGCAGTACTTC,CASSFSGSYEQYF
TRBV4-3,TRBJ1-3,18,-,-,TGCGCCAGCAGCCAAGAGCTAGGCCTCCGGTCCCCTGGAAACACCATATATTTT,CASSQELGLRSPGNTIYF
TRBV5-1,TRBJ2-7,14,-,-,TGCGCCAGCAGCTCAAACAGGGGAGGATACGAGCAGTACTTC,CASSSNRGGYEQYF
TRBV5-1,TRBJ2-3,15,-,-,TGCGCCAGCAGGGCTCCTACTAGTAGTGTAGATACGCAGTATTTT,CASRAPTSSVDTQYF
TRBV18,TRBJ1-6,18,TRBD1,once,TGTGCCAGCTCACCTTCGGGACAGGGGGCTTCCTATAATTCACCCCTCCACTTT,CASSPSGQGASYNSPLHF
TRBV27,TRBJ1-5,16,-,-,TGTGCCAGCAGTTTGTGGGCGTCTGGGGAGAATCAGCCCCAGCATTTT,CASSLWASGENQPQHF
TRBV4-3,TRBJ1-2,18,TRBD1,-,TGCGCCAGCAGCCAAAGGGTTGGGACAGGGAGGTTAGGCTATGGCTACACCTTC,CASSQRVGTGRLGYGYTF
TRBV10-1,TRBJ2-3,13,-,-,TGCGCCAGCAGTGATAGGGGGACAGATACGCAGTATTTT,CASSDRGTDTQYF
TRBV5-8,TRBJ1-1,16,TRBD1,-,TGTGCCAGCAGCTTGGATCCAGGGGGAAGGTACACTGAAGCTTTCTTT,CASSLDPGGRYTEAFF
TRBV18,TRBJ1-2,14,-,-,TGTGCCAGCTCACCAACAACAGAAGCCTATGGCTACACCTTC,CASSPTTEAYGYTF
TRBV4-3,TRBJ1-2,14,TRBD1,-,TGCGCCAGCAGCCAACCCGGGACAGTTTATGGCTACACCTTC,CASSQPGTVYGYTF
TRBV10-3,TRBJ1-5,15,TRBD1,-,TGTGCCATCAGTGAAGCCGACAGGGGATATCAGCCCCAGCATTTT,CAISEADRGYQPQHF
TRBV10-2,TRBJ2-1,14,TRBD2,-,TGCGCCAGCAAGAGCGGGAGCCCCGGAGATGAGCAGTTCTTC,CASKSGSPGDEQFF
TRBV9,TRBJ1-1,13,-,once,TGTGCCAGCGGATCCGGGGGGAACACTGAAGCTTTCTTT,CASGSGGNTEAFF
TRBV11-2,TRBJ2-2,16,TRBD1,-,TGTGCCAGCAGCTACCTCCGGGACAGGGAAGCCGGGGAGCTGTTTTTT,CASSYLRDREAGELFF
TRBV9,TRBJ2-7,12,TRBD1,once,TGTGCCAGCAGTCGACAGGGCTACGAGCAGTACTTC,CASSRQGYEQYF
TRBV6-5,TRBJ2-7,12,-,-,TGTGCCACTCAGCCCCAGGGTGAAACTCAGTACTTC,CATQPQGETQYF
TRBV6-6,TRBJ2-1,12,-,once,TGTGCCAGCAGTTACGGAGCGATTGAGCAGTTCTTC,CASSYGAIEQFF
TRBV3-1/TRBV3-2,TRBJ2-4,16,TRBD2,-,TGTGCCAGCAGCCTGAGCGCGGGGGGGCCCAAAAACATTCAGTACTTC,CASSLSAGGPKNIQYF
TRBV9,TRBJ2-3,17,-,-,TGTGCCAGCAGCGTCCAGGGGGGCGTCCCCCCCACAGATACGCAGTATTTT,CASSVQGGVPPTDTQYF
TRBV11-3,TRBJ2-5,15,TRBD1,-,TGTGCCAGCAGCTTATATCGGACAGGGAAAGAGACCCAGTACTTC,CASSLYRTGKETQYF